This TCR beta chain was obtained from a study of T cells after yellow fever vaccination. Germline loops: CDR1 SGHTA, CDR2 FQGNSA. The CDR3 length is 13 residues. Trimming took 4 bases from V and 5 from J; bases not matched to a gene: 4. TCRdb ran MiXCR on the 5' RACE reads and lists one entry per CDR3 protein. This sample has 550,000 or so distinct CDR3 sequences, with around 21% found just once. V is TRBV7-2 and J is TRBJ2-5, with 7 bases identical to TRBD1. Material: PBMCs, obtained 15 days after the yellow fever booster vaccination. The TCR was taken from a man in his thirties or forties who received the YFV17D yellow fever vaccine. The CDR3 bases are TGTGCCAGCAGCTCCGACAGGGTCGAGACCCAGTACTTC. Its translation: CASSSDRVETQYF.